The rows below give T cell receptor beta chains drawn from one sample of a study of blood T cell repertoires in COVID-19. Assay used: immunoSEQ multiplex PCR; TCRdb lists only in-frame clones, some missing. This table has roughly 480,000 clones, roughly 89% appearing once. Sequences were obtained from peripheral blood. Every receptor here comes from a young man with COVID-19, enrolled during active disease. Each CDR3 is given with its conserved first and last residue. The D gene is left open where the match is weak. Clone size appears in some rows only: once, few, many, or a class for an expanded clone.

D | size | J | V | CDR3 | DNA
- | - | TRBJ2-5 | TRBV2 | CASSDPHPGYF | TGTGCCAGCAGTGATCCACACCCAGGCTACTTC
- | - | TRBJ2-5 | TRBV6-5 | CASSRESLETQYF | TGTGCCAGCAGTCGGGAGAGCCTGGAGACCCAGTACTTC
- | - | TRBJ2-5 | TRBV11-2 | CASSLGAGETQYF | TGTGCCAGCAGCTTAGGGGCAGGGGAGACCCAGTACTTC
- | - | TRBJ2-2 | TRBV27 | CASRGRLRDGELFF | TGTGCCAGCAGGGGGAGACTCCGCGACGGGGAGCTGTTTTTT
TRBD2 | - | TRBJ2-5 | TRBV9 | CASSLGLAGQETQYF | TGTGCCAGCAGCTTGGGACTAGCGGGCCAAGAGACCCAGTACTTC
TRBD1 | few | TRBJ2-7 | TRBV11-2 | CASRFGTASYEQYF | TGTGCCAGCAGATTCGGGACAGCGTCCTACGAGCAGTACTTC
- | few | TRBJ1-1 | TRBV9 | CASSGSYTEAFF | TGTGCCAGCAGCGGGAGCTACACTGAAGCTTTCTTT
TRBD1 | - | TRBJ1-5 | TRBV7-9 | CASSKGQGTDQPQHF | TGTGCCAGCAGCAAGGGACAGGGAACAGATCAGCCCCAGCATTTT
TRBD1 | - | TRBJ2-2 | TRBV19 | CASTKGTGTGNTGELFF | TGTGCCAGTACCAAGGGCACCGGGACAGGGAACACCGGGGAGCTGTTTTTT
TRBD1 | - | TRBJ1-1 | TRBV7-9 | CASSTRQGGTEAFF | TGTGCCAGCAGCACCAGACAGGGGGGAACTGAAGCTTTCTTT
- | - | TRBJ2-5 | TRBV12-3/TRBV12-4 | CASSLSQGETQYF | TGTGCCAGCAGTTTAAGTCAGGGAGAGACCCAGTACTTC
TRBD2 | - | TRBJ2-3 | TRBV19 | CASSTAGGPDDTQYF | TGTGCCAGTAGTACAGCGGGGGGGCCAGATGATACGCAGTATTTT
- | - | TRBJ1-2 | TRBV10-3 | CAISYGTTNYGYTF | TGTGCCATCAGTTACGGGACTACTAACTATGGCTACACCTTC
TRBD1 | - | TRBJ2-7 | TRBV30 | CAWRQGSSYEQYF | TGTGCCTGGCGACAGGGAAGCTCCTACGAGCAGTACTTC
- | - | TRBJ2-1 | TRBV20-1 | CSALENEQFF | TGCAGTGCCCTGGAGAATGAGCAGTTCTTC
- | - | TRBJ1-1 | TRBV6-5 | CASSRLRRNTEAFF | TGTGCCAGCAGCCGGCTTCGGAGGAACACTGAAGCTTTCTTT
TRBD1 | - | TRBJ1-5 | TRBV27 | CASSRDRGHSQPQHF | TGTGCCAGCAGTCGCGACAGGGGGCATAGTCAGCCCCAGCATTTT
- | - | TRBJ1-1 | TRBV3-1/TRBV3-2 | CASKGGGMNTEAFF | TGTGCCAGCAAAGGGGGGGGGATGAACACTGAAGCTTTCTTT
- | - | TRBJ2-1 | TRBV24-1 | CATSDNTGSYNEQFF | TGTGCCACCAGTGATAACACGGGCTCCTACAATGAGCAGTTCTTC
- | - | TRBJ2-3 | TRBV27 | CASSLRGQTLYSTDTQYF | TGTGCCAGCAGCCTTCGAGGCCAAACCCTTTATAGCACAGATACGCAGTATTTT
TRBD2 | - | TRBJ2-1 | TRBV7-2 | CASSPGLAGVEQFF | TGTGCCAGCAGCCCGGGACTAGCGGGAGTTGAGCAGTTCTTC
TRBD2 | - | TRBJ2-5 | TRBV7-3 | CASSLTGTSGRETQYF | TGTGCCAGCAGCTTAACGGGGACTAGCGGGAGGGAGACCCAGTACTTC
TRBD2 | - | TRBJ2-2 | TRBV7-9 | CASSPAGDLTGELFF | TGTGCCAGCAGCCCGGCGGGGGATTTGACCGGGGAGCTGTTTTTT